This TCR beta chain emerged from a study of T cells in Graves' hyperthyroidism and ophthalmopathy. This clonotype was counted only a few times. The ends were cut back, 0 bases at V and 4 bases at J, with 4 bases in the middle. Per the germline V gene, CDR1 is ENHRY and CDR2 is SYGVKD. This CDR3 comprises 13 residues. There were TCR beta CDR3 regions amplified from RNA transcripts. During a first-round RT-PCR of the TCR CDR3, the HTBI primer set was used. TCRdb used MiXCR to reprocess the multiplex PCR reads, holding one entry per CDR3 protein. The table shows a few hundred thousand distinct CDR3 sequences, with roughly 15% occurring only once.

The sample taken for sequencing was blood. The chain combines TRBV10-3 with TRBJ1-5, with D unclear. The source of this sequence is a woman aged 18 to 35 with Graves' hyperthyroidism. The CDR3 here is CAISESGNQPQHF. The CDR3 nucleotides are TGTGCCATCAGTGAGTCAGGGAATCAGCCCCAGCATTTT.